The following is a T cell receptor beta chain sequence with its context. The sample originates from a study of blood T cell repertoires in COVID-19. Original processing methods: Reference gene primer amplification in the assay estimated nucleated cell counts. Sequencing used immunoSEQ multiplex PCR; TCRdb keeps in-frame clones, though not all of them. V and J calls and clone size come straight from that table; D and trimming were deduced from the DNA. The table records roughly 230,000 clones, 65% to 90% of them present only once. The source is a woman between 50 and 59 years old with acute or convalescent COVID-19. The sequencing sample was made of peripheral blood.

CDR3 DNA: TGTGCCAGCAGCGTAGGAATTACAGGGGACAGCAATTCACCCCTCCACTTT. Its translation is CASSVGITGDSNSPLHF. The chain couples TRBV9 to TRBJ1-6, with TRBD1 matching over 7 bases. The ends lost 0 bases at V and 7 bases at J; junction bases unmatched: 10. The CDR3 has 17 residues. Germline CDR1 reads SGDLS; CDR2 reads YYNGEE.